The 11 T cell receptor beta chains listed next were all sequenced from one sample in a study of T cells after yellow fever vaccination. TCRdb reprocessed the 5' RACE reads with MiXCR, giving one entry per CDR3 protein. The sample records 100,000 to 150,000 distinct CDR3 sequences, roughly 10% being singletons. The sample consisted of CD8+ T cells sorted from PBMCs, taken on the day of the yellow fever booster vaccination. These receptors all come from a man aged 18 to 30 who received the YFV17D yellow fever vaccine.

This clonotype was picked up many times. This rearrangement joins TRBV12-3 or TRBV12-4 to TRBJ2-5; TRBD1 agrees at 12 bases. After removal of 4 bases from V and 5 bases from J, the junction contained 5 bases not matched to a gene. The CDR3 spans 15 residues. For the CDR3, the DNA is TGTGCCAGCAGTTCTGGGACAGGGGGCTTGGAGACCCAGTACTTC. Its protein product is CASSSGTGGLETQYF.

DNA for the CDR3: TGTGCCAGCAGCCCACCGGAGTCTAGCTTGGAGACCCAGTACTTC. This translates into CASSPPESSLETQYF. The chain carries TRBV9 and TRBJ2-5, with D perhaps matching TRBD2 (5 bases). Deletions cut 4 bases from V and 5 bases from J, with 18 bases between. From germline, CDR1 is SGDLS and CDR2 YYNGEE. CDR3 length: 15 residues.

This clonotype turned up a few times. This chain links TRBV4-1 with TRBJ1-5, with 9 bases identical to TRBD1. This CDR3 comprises 14 residues. Germline loops: CDR1 MGHRA, CDR2 YSYEKL. After removal of 2 bases from V and 5 bases from J, the junction contained 1 base not matched to a gene. The CDR3 protein is CASSQRTGDQPQHF. CDR3 sequence (DNA): TGCGCCAGCAGCCAACGGACAGGGGATCAGCCCCAGCATTTT.

The chain couples TRBV20-1 to TRBJ2-7, with TRBD2 as a possible D gene (7 bases). Trimming removed 0 bases at V and 7 bases at J, with 13 bases between. The CDR3 extends over 13 amino acids. Germline V lookup: CDR1 DFQATT, CDR2 SNEGSKA (reference sequence). This chain's CDR3 is CSARDGGAGEQYV. CDR3 DNA: TGCAGTGCTAGAGATGGGGGGGCCGGAGAGCAGTACGTC.

The chain joins TRBV5-1 to TRBJ2-3, with D maybe TRBD1 (5 bases). The germline gives CDR1 SGHRS, CDR2 YFSETQ. There are 16 residues in the CDR3. V was clipped by 0 bases and J by 3 bases, with 14 bases between them. The CDR3 loop is CASSLAGRGLTDTQYF. DNA of the CDR3: TGCGCCAGCAGCTTGGCCGGAAGGGGCCTTACAGATACGCAGTATTTT.

This clonotype was picked up a small number of times. V and J are TRBV10-3 and TRBJ2-7, with TRBD1 as a possible D gene (6 bases). Trimming took 3 bases from V and 1 from J, leaving 10 bases between them. The CDR3 runs 14 residues. CDR1 ENHRY and CDR2 SYGVKD come from the germline V gene. In DNA form, the CDR3 reads TGTGCCATCAGTGATGGTCAGGGGTCCTACGAGCAGTACGTC. This sequence encodes CAISDGQGSYEQYV.

V is TRBV7-2 and J is TRBJ2-3, with D tentatively TRBD2 (6 bases). This CDR3 comprises 15 residues. Trimming cost V 6 bases and J 9 bases, with 22 bases left between them. CDR1 is SGHTA and CDR2 is FQGNSA in the germline V gene. The CDR3 DNA sequence: TGTGCCAGCAGTCAGAGGCGGGGTGAAGGAGTGACGCAGTATTTT. Translation: CASSQRRGEGVTQYF.

V and J are TRBV6-2 or TRBV6-3 and TRBJ2-7; 9 bases are a match to TRBD2. J was trimmed by 3 bases and V by 5 bases; bases with no gene match: 11. The CDR3 covers 16 residues. CDR1 is MNHEY, CDR2 SVGEGT, per germline. The CDR3 bases are TGTGCCAGCAGTCCCCGGGTAGCGGGGGCCCTCTACGAGCAGTACTTC. Translation: CASSPRVAGALYEQYF.

The V and J genes are TRBV12-3 or TRBV12-4 and TRBJ2-5; D is perhaps TRBD1 (6 bases). V lost 4 bases and J lost 2, with 11 bases in between. This CDR3 is 14 amino acids long. Written as DNA, the CDR3 is TGTGCCAGCAGTTCCGGACAGCTACAAGAGACCCAGTACTTC. It yields the protein CASSSGQLQETQYF.

This chain uses TRBV4-1 with TRBJ2-1; 9 bases agree with TRBD2. V trimming: 6 bases; J trimming: 1 base; junction bases outside the gene matches: 10. The CDR3 contains 17 residues. Germline CDR1 reads MGHRA; CDR2 reads YSYEKL. This chain's CDR3 is CASSNDAGGPSYNEQFF. Here the CDR3 DNA reads TGCGCCAGCAGTAACGACGCGGGGGGGCCGTCCTACAATGAGCAGTTCTTC.

This clonotype appeared a few times. The chain is built from TRBV29-1 and TRBJ1-1, with D unresolved. Germline V gene sequence: CDR1 SQVTM, CDR2 ANQGSEA. This CDR3 is 12 amino acids long. V was cut by 3 bases and J by 4 bases, with 9 bases left in between. The CDR3 loop is CSVDVLSTEAFF. CDR3 nucleotides: TGCAGCGTTGACGTCTTGAGCACTGAAGCTTTCTTT.